This T cell receptor beta chain was sequenced during a study of cytomegalovirus exposure and HLA in healthy donors (dated by TCRdb to about 2017). With regard to the full study: According to an earlier analysis of around 600 of the donors, about 179 million T cells yielded 90 million to 140 million unique TCR beta sequences and less than 300 Gb of sequence data. Approximately 300 gigabases of sequencing data and 91 million or so unique TCR sequences made up an early release that covered 640 HLA-typed donors. Among the roughly 400 genotyped donors, approximately 81% belonged to the genetic ancestry cluster associated with self-reported Caucasian donors. The study aimed to test whether signatures of past pathogen exposure could be identified by cataloging public T cell receptors. The study used immunosequencing to profile the T cell repertoires of approximately 630 subjects and linked those repertoires to cytomegalovirus serostatus. Besides the first cohort of around 670 subjects, a separate validation cohort made up of roughly 130 different subjects was used. To predict cytomegalovirus infection status, the study combined high-throughput TCR immunosequencing, statistical association of individual TCRs with disease status, and machine learning. A later analysis re-analyzed previously published TCR beta repertoires from 666 donors and added high-resolution HLA genotyping to study TCR occurrence patterns. Rather than drawing on any new phenotypic data, the later analysis identified candidate immune exposures from TCR beta sequences and the way those sequences occurred across donors. In an earlier analysis of 500 to 650 of the donors, high-throughput TCR beta sequencing was used to judge whether each TCR beta V gene segment behaved as functional or pseudogenic. Donor age, sex, ethnicity and CMV serostatus were collected together with the repertoire data. A later genetic analysis took genome-wide SNP genotypes for about three fifths of the 666 donors and used that subset as a discovery cohort. Every repertoire in the discovery cohort had been generated on one and the same sequencing platform. HLA typing covered class I and class II loci at four-digit resolution. The number of typed donors differed by locus: about 620-640 for A, B, C, DRB1 and DQB1; 522 for DQA1; over 600 for DPA1; and around 490 for DPB1. About five DR-DQ haplotypes were treated as single units for association and clustering because of strong linkage in the cohort. On average, around 230,000 unique TCR beta nucleotide sequences were sequenced per donor among a few hundred genotyped donors of the cohort, with roughly a sixth of those sequences being non-productive.

On this clone itself: Its recognized antigen is unknown. Base-call qualities are not available, and no considerably larger clone is one nucleotide away.

From the cysteine up to the phenylalanine, the CDR3 has a length of 14 residues. The kept DNA is CDR3 alone, 42 bases in frame from the first base. The germline V and J ends show losses of 5 bases and 1 base respectively, and no gene match explains 4 bases of the junction. The germline V gene encodes CDR1 SGHVS and CDR2 FQNEAQ. Paper-wide results and their limitations: According to a later analysis, parvovirus B19, influenza, CMV and Epstein-Barr virus appeared linked to several top co-occurrence clusters. A later analysis found that most CMV-associated TCR beta chains appeared HLA-restricted, with HLA associations seemingly driven largely by CMV exposure. In a later genetic analysis, a missense DCLRE1C variant was associated with V-gene and J-gene trimming of TCR beta chains, and the association was replicated in an independent cohort. The only immune exposure information available for the cohort was CMV serostatus. The classifier was reported to diagnose cytomegalovirus status with high specificity and sensitivity in both the original and validation cohorts. A later analysis found that HLA-associated TCR beta chains were more clonally expanded and had lower generation probabilities than equally common non-associated chains. In the study, around 160 TCR beta chains were listed as associated with cytomegalovirus. Because the 87-base-pair reads could not distinguish some IMGT-functional V segments, including TRBV6-2 and TRBV6-3, those segments were excluded. A later analysis found that TCR association rates varied across HLA loci, with DRB1 alleles showing the most associated TCRs and HLA-C alleles the fewest. Because HLA typing was missing for some donors at each locus, association tests included only the typed subset. In vitro tests confirmed that a few of the cytomegalovirus-associated TCR beta chains recognize cytomegalovirus antigens. While some public TCRs were present in many individuals, most TCR sequences turned up only very rarely across donors. This cohort had only TCR beta chains sequenced, and the lack of alpha or paired-chain data limited which features could be detected. An earlier analysis of approximately 600 of the donors showed that most TCR beta V segments appeared in productive rearrangements either about 87% or about 30% of the time, which broadly matched IMGT annotations. Because counts were too low, roughly 18 rarely observed V segments, including chromosome 9 orphons, were left out of the earlier analysis of some 640 of the donors. According to the authors, the approach could potentially be generalized to other disease states and immunological phenotypes. Linkage disequilibrium might explain the correlated functional status among segregating V segments, but an unknown experimental factor could not be ruled out. The sequencing pipeline was judged likely to have produced a cluster of highly shared sequence variants as a technical artifact. In a later genetic analysis, fewer N-insertions in productive TCRs were reported among donors in an Asian-associated ancestry cluster than the approximately 670-donor mean. When HLA alleles, especially DR and DQ, strongly co-occurred, TCR associations were difficult to assign to individual alleles. The presence/absence analyses assumed that sequencing depth was roughly uniform across donors, and that assumption may not be true. At a false discovery rate of 0.05, a later analysis linked around 15,000 TCR beta sequences to specific HLA alleles. A further reported finding was that TCR beta sequences accurately predicted the HLA-A and HLA-B alleles for most subjects in the first cohort.

The protocol used for the library was the immunoSEQ multiplex PCR assay. The multiplex PCR relied on a mix of 60 forward primers for TCR Vbeta segments and 13 reverse primers for TCR Jbeta segments. The CDR3 region of rearranged TCR beta genes was amplified from genomic DNA with a multiplex PCR assay. On the Illumina HiSeq System, the amplified TCR beta libraries were sequenced as 87-base-pair reads. In the original analysis: A later analysis tallied about 77 million unique TCR beta chains across the 650 to 750 repertoires, and about 10 million of those chains were shared by two or more donors. Raw reads were error-corrected and collapsed into unique sequences by a nearest-neighbor algorithm in which closely related sequences were merged to remove PCR and sequencing errors. To assign V, D and J gene segments, CDR3 sequences were aligned to IMGT reference sequences. For a sequence to be retained, at least a six-nucleotide match to both a V gene segment and a J gene segment was required. A rearrangement counted as productive if the CDR3 had no stop codons and remained in frame with V and J, and every other rearrangement counted as non-productive. CDR3 was defined by IMGT convention, running from the second conserved V-encoded cysteine to the conserved J-encoded phenylalanine. In an earlier analysis of 550 to 650 of the donors, sequences lacking an unambiguous match to a single V gene segment were excluded. In an earlier analysis of several hundred of the donors, V segments were called functional above 56.7% productive rearrangements and were called segregating when the between-donor standard deviation exceeded 5%. A statistical classification framework was built to diagnose cytomegalovirus status from the catalog of TCR beta chain sequences. A later analysis assigned V and J genes by comparing TCR nucleotide sequences with IMGT/GENE-DB human TR gene sequences. In a later analysis, CDR3 sequences and most-parsimonious VDJ recombination scenarios were assigned using the TCRdist pipeline. In a later analysis, each TCR beta chain was defined by its CDR3 amino acid sequence together with its V-gene family, and reads lacking a unique V-gene family were excluded. A later analysis removed 592 highly shared, low-generation-probability nucleotide sequences to deal with suspected cross-contamination and a sequencing artifact. In a later analysis, a clonal expansion index was calculated for each public chain from normalized within-repertoire ranks of inferred template counts. A later analysis computed generation probabilities with a VDJ recombination model fitted to out-of-frame rearrangements, and checked the results against IGoR. In a later analysis, TCR-TCR, TCR-HLA and TCR-CMV co-occurrence was scored with hypergeometric tests, and a repertoire-size bias correction was applied to TCR pairs. A later analysis estimated false discovery rates by permuting HLA or CMV assignments 20 times. A later analysis grouped co-occurring TCRs with DBSCAN, adding TCRdist sequence similarity when clustering within HLA-allele-positive subsets. For co-occurrence clustering, repertoires with fewer than 30,000 or more than 120,000 public chains were excluded, along with five or six repertoires with anomalous nucleotide sharing. This is the immuneACCESS table as TCRdb keeps it, with only in-frame sequences that have V and J called. A part of the clones is gone; compared with another copy, unresolved V genes explain less than half, and the rest is unexplained. That table furnishes V, J and clone size, whereas the DNA furnished D and trimming. The sample table shows some 85,000 clones, and around 84% are seen once. Jointly, the top ten make up around 4.3% of the sample.

The cohort was made up of approximately 670 healthy bone marrow donors. At the time of sampling, every cohort member was nominally healthy, though immune exposures that went unrecorded were likely present. The donor tested CMV seropositive, placing the donor among the 289 seropositive members of the cohort. Every donor gave a peripheral blood sample, and the peripheral blood mononuclear cells from that sample were used for TCR beta sequencing. Genomic DNA was extracted from the blood cell samples with the Qiagen DNeasy Blood Extraction Kit. This chain is built from TRBV7-8 and TRBJ1-1; TRBD1 matches 7 bases in the middle. The sample was PBMCs. The sequence derives from a middle-aged woman in good health and CMV-seropositive. The base sequence is TGTGCCAGCAGCGCTAGGACAGGGAACACTGAAGCTTTCTTT. The resulting protein is CASSARTGNTEAFF.